These 24 T cell receptor beta chains were sequenced from one sample in a study of cytomegalovirus exposure and HLA in healthy donors. A multiplex PCR was run with 60 Vbeta primers and 13 Jbeta primers. Data came from immunoSEQ multiplex PCR; TCRdb stores just in-frame clones and leaves some out. This sample carries some 160,000 clones, roughly 70% of them seen once, and the ten largest clones take about 5.4%. The sequenced material came from PBMCs. The receptors shown here come from a woman between 18 and 30 years old in good health and CMV-seropositive.

V and J are TRBV12-5 and TRBJ2-7; 9 nucleotides match TRBD1. Germline values: CDR1 LGHNT, CDR2 FRNRAP. The CDR3 loop spans 15 amino acids. J was trimmed by 1 base and V by 7 bases; bases with no gene match: 8. The CDR3 DNA reads TGTGCTAGTGCCGATCGACAGGGGGTTTCCTACGAGCAGTACTTC. Residues: CASADRQGVSYEQYF. Full variable domain (missing parts from reference TRBV12-5 and TRBJ2-7): DARVTQTPRHKVTEMGQEVTMRCQPILGHNTVFWYRQTMMQGLELLAYFRNRAPLDDSGMPKDRFSAEMPDATLATLKIQPSEPRDSAVYFCASADRQGVSYEQYFGPGTRLTVT.

This clone was counted only a few times. The chain recombines TRBV11-1 with TRBJ2-5, with TRBD2 matching over 8 bases. Germline V gives CDR1 SGHAT, CDR2 FQDESV (reference sequence). V dropped 5 bases and J dropped 11; count of bases not matched to a gene: 7. This CDR3 contains 12 residues. CDR3 amino acids: CASSATSVGQYF. CDR3 nucleotide sequence: TGTGCCAGCAGCGCGACTAGCGTCGGGCAGTACTTC.

In nucleotides, the CDR3 is TGTGCCACCAGCAGAGCTCGTGGGCAGTCCACTGAAGCTTTCTTT. Protein product: CATSRARGQSTEAFF. This sequence joins TRBV15 and TRBJ1-1; D gene ambiguous. V lost 1 base to trimming and J lost 4 bases, with 13 bases between them. The CDR3 has 15 residues. Germline V gene sequence: CDR1 LNHNV, CDR2 YYDKDF (reference sequence).

This clone is a singleton in its sample. The CDR3 nucleotides read TGCGCCAGCAGCCAAGGTGGCAGGGCTGGGGCCAACGTCCTGACTTTC. Translation gives CASSQGGRAGANVLTF. The J gene is TRBJ2-6, the V gene TRBV4-1, with D possibly TRBD1 on 5 matching bases. The CDR3 is 16 residues long. From germline, CDR1 is MGHRA and CDR2 YSYEKL. V lost 1 base and J 2 bases, leaving 9 bases between the germline ends.

The chain uses TRBV13 and TRBJ2-6; D ambiguous. Germline CDR1 reads PRHDT; CDR2 reads FYEKMQ (reference sequence). The CDR3 totals 16 residues. Trimming took off 5 bases at V and 0 bases at J, with 11 bases between the two ends. CDR3 DNA sequence: TGTGCCAGCAGCCCCCGAGGTAGCTCTGGGGCCAACGTCCTGACTTTC. Translation gives CASSPRGSSGANVLTF.

The rearrangement joins TRBV12-2 to TRBJ2-1; the table's D call, TRBD1, has no DNA check behind it. TRBV12-2 is recorded as a pseudogene. This CDR3 spans 17 amino acids. The CDR3 DNA reads TGTGCAAGTCGCTTAGCGGTCAGGGGCCCTGATTACAATGAGCAGTTCTTC. Its translation: CASRLAVRGPDYNEQFF.

This chain connects TRBV7-2 to TRBJ2-3, with a possible D match to TRBD2 (5 bases). The CDR3 runs to 17 residues. V lost 2 bases to trimming and J lost 8 bases, with 23 bases between them. Looked up from germline, CDR1 is SGHTA and CDR2 is FQGNSA. The DNA for the CDR3 is TGTGCCAGCAGCTTAATTTGGACCCGGGAATTAAGGGTTACGCAGTATTTT. Translation: CASSLIWTRELRVTQYF.

This rearrangement joins TRBV27 to TRBJ1-1, with 7 bases matching TRBD1. The trim removed 6 bases at V and 4 bases at J, leaving 5 bases unmatched. The CDR3 is 13 amino acids. CDR1 and CDR2 (germline): MNHEY, SMNVEV (reference sequence). The CDR3 nucleotides read TGTGCCAGCAGAGACAGGGCGGGCACTGAAGCTTTCTTT. Encoded protein: CASRDRAGTEAFF.

The chain joins TRBV4-2 to TRBJ2-2, with D uncertain. Germline V gene lookup returns CDR1 LGHNA and CDR2 YNFKEQ. The CDR3 covers 13 residues. V was shortened by 5 bases and J by 8 bases, with 12 bases between the two germline ends. The CDR3 loop reads CASSSLVLGELFF. In DNA form, the CDR3 reads TGTGCCAGCAGCTCCCTAGTTTTAGGGGAGCTGTTTTTT.

This rearrangement joins TRBV30 to TRBJ2-7; 7 bases match TRBD2. V was clipped by 2 bases and J by 2 bases; unmatched bases: 3. The CDR3 loop spans 13 amino acids. CDR1 and CDR2 from the germline V gene are GTSNPN and SVGIG (reference sequence). The CDR3, as DNA: TGTGCCTGGAGTATAGCGGGCGCCTACGAGCAGTACTTC. This sequence encodes CAWSIAGAYEQYF.

This clone has only a few counts. The V gene is TRBV6-5, the J gene TRBJ2-2; D unclear. The CDR3 consists of 15 residues. V was cut by 6 bases and J by 3 bases, with 14 bases left in between. In germline, CDR1 is MNHEY, CDR2 SVGAGI. The chain's CDR3 is CASRPGPKHTGELFF. In DNA, the CDR3 is TGTGCCAGCAGGCCTGGTCCTAAGCACACCGGGGAGCTGTTTTTT.

The chain recombines TRBV5-6 with TRBJ1-6; TRBD1 is a possible D gene (5 bases). The CDR3 has 15 residues. Trimming cost V 4 bases and J 5 bases, with 13 bases left between them. Looked up from germline, CDR1 is SGHDT and CDR2 is YYEEEE. CDR3 region: CASSPAGRDNSPLHF. CDR3 nucleotides: TGTGCCAGCAGCCCCGCGGGACGGGATAATTCACCCCTCCACTTT.

This chain links TRBV6-4 with TRBJ2-3, with 9 bases matching TRBD2. The V gene end was trimmed by 5 bases and the J gene end by 0 bases; junction bases not matched to a gene: 3. Looked up from germline, CDR1 is MRHNA and CDR2 is SNTAGT. The CDR3 covers 15 residues. The CDR3 spells CASSIAGGSTDTQYF. CDR3 in DNA: TGTGCCAGCAGTATCGCGGGGGGGAGCACAGATACGCAGTATTTT.

V usage is TRBV6-6 and J usage is TRBJ2-7, with D maybe TRBD2 (5 bases). Deletions cut 0 bases from V and 4 bases from J, with 10 bases between. The CDR3 covers 14 residues. CDR1 and CDR2 from the germline V gene are MNHNY and SVGAGI (reference sequence). CDR3 sequence reads: CASSYSRSEYEQYF. CDR3 DNA sequence: TGTGCCAGCAGTTACTCCCGTAGCGAGTACGAGCAGTACTTC.

The gene calls are TRBV19 and TRBJ2-5; D is possibly TRBD2 (6 bases). The DNA matches TRBJ2-7 better at its end, which makes the J call doubtful. This CDR3 spans 14 amino acids. Germline V CDR1 and CDR2: LNHDA, SQIVND (reference sequence). CDR3 residues: CASSMYGSSYEQYF. The CDR3 coding sequence is TGTGCCAGTAGTATGTACGGGAGCTCCTACGAGCAGTACTTC.

This clone showed up just a few times. The CDR3 bases are TGTGCCAGCAGCTTAGGGGACTCCACCTTTAGCACTGAAGCTTTCTTT. As protein: CASSLGDSTFSTEAFF. This sequence joins TRBV7-8 and TRBJ1-1; D is perhaps TRBD1 (5 bases). The CDR3 consists of 16 residues. The germline V gene has CDR1 SGHVS and CDR2 FQNEAQ. V was trimmed by 1 base and J by 4 bases, leaving 16 bases between them.

About this clone itself: Germline is not matched at one junction end, which may reflect a read error. The chain links TRBV7-9 to TRBJ1-1; tentative D call: TRBD1 (5 bases). This CDR3 is built from 12 residues. The V gene's germline CDR1 is SEHNR and CDR2 FQNEAQ (reference sequence). The CDR3 nucleotides read TGTGCCGGCAGTCAGGGGAACACTGAAGCTTTCTTT. Protein sequence: CAGSQGNTEAFF.

This clone appeared a few times. The chain couples TRBV9 to TRBJ1-1, with TRBD1 matching 7 bases. The length of the CDR3 is 15 residues. The germline V gene encodes CDR1 SGDLS and CDR2 YYNGEE. V was pared by 6 bases and J by 0 bases, with 8 bases of the junction left unmatched. The CDR3 reads CASNPSDRMNTEAFF. The CDR3 DNA follows: TGTGCCAGCAACCCTTCGGACAGGATGAACACTGAAGCTTTCTTT.

V gene TRBV27 combines with J gene TRBJ2-3; TRBD1 matches at 10 bases. V trimming: 3 bases; J trimming: 5 bases; junction bases outside the gene matches: 8. The CDR3 is made up of 16 amino acids. The V gene's germline CDR1 is MNHEY and CDR2 SMNVEV (reference sequence). CDR3 nucleotides: TGTGCCAGCAGTTTCCTCGGGACAGGGGCCCTAGATACGCAGTATTTT. This encodes CASSFLGTGALDTQYF.

The sample holds a few counts of this clone. CDR3 bases: TGTGCCAGTAGTCATCGACAGGGGCCGGGAGGCGAGCAGTACTTC. It specifies CASSHRQGPGGEQYF. The chain combines TRBV19 with TRBJ2-7; possible D gene TRBD1, 8 bases. This CDR3 contains 15 residues. Trimming removed 5 bases at V and 6 bases at J, with 20 bases between. In germline, CDR1 is LNHDA, CDR2 SQIVND (reference sequence).

This clone was seen a handful of times. This rearrangement joins TRBV10-3 to TRBJ1-6; D is perhaps TRBD1 (5 bases). This CDR3 comprises 14 residues. V gave up 5 bases and J gave up 5 bases, with 10 bases separating them. CDR1 is ENHRY and CDR2 is SYGVKD in the germline V gene. As DNA, the CDR3 is TGTGCCATCAGTCAGCAGGGTGATAATTCACCCCTCCACTTT. Encoded protein: CAISQQGDNSPLHF.

V gene TRBV9 combines with J gene TRBJ1-2, with TRBD1 matching over 7 bases. The CDR3 extends over 13 amino acids. Per the germline V gene, CDR1 is SGDLS and CDR2 is YYNGEE. The V and J ends lost 4 bases and 5 bases, in that order; junction bases with no gene match: 5. The CDR3 sequence: CASSPPGGYGYTF. In nucleotides, the CDR3 is TGTGCCAGCAGCCCTCCAGGGGGGTATGGCTACACCTTC.

V is TRBV5-1 and J is TRBJ2-3, with D possibly being TRBD1 (5 bases). V gave up 1 base and J gave up 1 base, with 16 bases separating them. The CDR3 has 17 amino acids. Germline CDR1 is SGHRS and CDR2 is YFSETQ. CDR3 loop: CASSLTDSFVGTDTQYF. CDR3 DNA sequence: TGCGCCAGCAGCTTGACCGACAGTTTCGTCGGCACAGATACGCAGTATTTT.

As regards this clone: A read error may account for a junction end that differs from germline. This rearrangement joins TRBV5-1 to TRBJ2-7, with TRBD1 matching over 9 bases. The CDR3 consists of 15 residues. The germline gives CDR1 SGHRS, CDR2 YFSETQ. The chain's CDR3 is CASTPEGQGLDGSIF. The CDR3 bases are TGCGCCAGCACCCCGGAGGGACAGGGCCTTGATGGATCAATCTTC.